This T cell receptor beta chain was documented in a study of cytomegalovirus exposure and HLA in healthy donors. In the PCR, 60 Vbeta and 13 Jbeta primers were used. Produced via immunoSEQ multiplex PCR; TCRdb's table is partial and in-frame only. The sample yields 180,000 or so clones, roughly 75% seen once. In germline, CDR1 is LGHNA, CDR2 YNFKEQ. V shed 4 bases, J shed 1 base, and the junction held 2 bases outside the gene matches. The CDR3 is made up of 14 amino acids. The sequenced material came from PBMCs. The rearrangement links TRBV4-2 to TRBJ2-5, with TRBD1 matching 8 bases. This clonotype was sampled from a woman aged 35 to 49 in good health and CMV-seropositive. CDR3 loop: CASSLGQGQETQYF. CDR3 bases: TGTGCCAGCAGCCTCGGACAGGGCCAAGAGACCCAGTACTTC.